These T cell receptor beta chains were read from a single sample in a study of neurological immune-mediated disorders. In TCRdb, the 5' RACE reads were re-called with MiXCR into one record per CDR3 protein. The repertoire holds 64,000 or so distinct CDR3 sequences, with about a tenth as singletons. The specimen was PBMCs. The receptors were sampled from a man aged 30-40 years in good health. Both conserved end residues are part of each CDR3.

V gene: TRBV6-4; CDR3 protein: CASSAVLLRQGVDTQYF
V gene: TRBV28; CDR3 protein: CASSPSDRRYGYTF
V gene: TRBV7-2; CDR3 protein: CASSINRGRTEAFF
V gene: TRBV5-1; CDR3 protein: CASSSDTYTQYF
V gene: TRBV7-2; CDR3 protein: CASSFGLARTDTQYF
V gene: TRBV6-6; CDR3 protein: CASSYLTSSGESTDTQYF
V gene: TRBV10-3; CDR3 protein: CAIHDSDTQYF
V gene: TRBV5-1; CDR3 protein: CASSSGTVGQPQHF
V gene: TRBV7-6; CDR3 protein: CASSDGTFQETQYF
V gene: TRBV4-2; CDR3 protein: CASSQTGGGGYYEQYF
V gene: TRBV12-3/TRBV12-4; CDR3 protein: CASSFAGPGTGELFF
V gene: TRBV28; CDR3 protein: CASSPETSGTTYNEQFF
V gene: TRBV28; CDR3 protein: CASSLNPDSNSPLHF
V gene: TRBV27; CDR3 protein: CASHRGDMETQYF
V gene: TRBV5-6; CDR3 protein: CASSFGFSGANVLTF
V gene: TRBV29-1; CDR3 protein: CSVVKGTGELFF
V gene: TRBV29-1; CDR3 protein: CSVVYTRSPQETQYF
V gene: TRBV7-2; CDR3 protein: CASSLGTGGPYEQYF
V gene: TRBV9; CDR3 protein: CASSVDSGRAYNEQFF
V gene: TRBV7-9; CDR3 protein: CASSPRTSGSRGTGELFF
V gene: TRBV20-1; CDR3 protein: CSARDRLAAGGEQYF
V gene: TRBV5-1; CDR3 protein: CASSLGTGEYEQYF
V gene: TRBV20-1; CDR3 protein: CSAPDLGGAGGQETQYF
V gene: TRBV10-3; CDR3 protein: CAISDSLGTRAYNEQFF
V gene: TRBV28; CDR3 protein: CASSFGLPGPPNTGELFF
V gene: TRBV7-2; CDR3 protein: CASSVTGTEYEQYF
V gene: TRBV5-5; CDR3 protein: CASSFWADMNTEAFF
V gene: TRBV5-1; CDR3 protein: CASSTGSVEAFF
V gene: TRBV7-9; CDR3 protein: CASSLGQGNQPQHF
V gene: TRBV5-5; CDR3 protein: CASTRQQGAYEQYF
V gene: TRBV7-9; CDR3 protein: CASSAGTGGYNEQFF
V gene: TRBV7-2; CDR3 protein: CASSFWGAGTEAFF
V gene: TRBV20-1; CDR3 protein: CSVSRELYTGELFF
V gene: TRBV7-8; CDR3 protein: CASSLVRNTEAFF
V gene: TRBV19; CDR3 protein: CASSIGGYEQYF
V gene: TRBV20-1; CDR3 protein: CSARDGRKGLGDEQFF